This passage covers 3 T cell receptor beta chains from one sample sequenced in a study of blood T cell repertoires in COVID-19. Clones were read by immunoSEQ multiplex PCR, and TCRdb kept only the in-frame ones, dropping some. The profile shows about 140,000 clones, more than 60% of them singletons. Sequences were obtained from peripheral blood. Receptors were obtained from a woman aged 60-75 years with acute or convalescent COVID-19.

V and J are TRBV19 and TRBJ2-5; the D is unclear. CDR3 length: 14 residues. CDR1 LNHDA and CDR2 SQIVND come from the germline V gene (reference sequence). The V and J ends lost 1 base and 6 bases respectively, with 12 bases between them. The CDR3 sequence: CASSIGRVGKTQYF. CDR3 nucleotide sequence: TGTGCCAGTAGTATAGGCCGGGTTGGAAAGACCCAGTACTTC.

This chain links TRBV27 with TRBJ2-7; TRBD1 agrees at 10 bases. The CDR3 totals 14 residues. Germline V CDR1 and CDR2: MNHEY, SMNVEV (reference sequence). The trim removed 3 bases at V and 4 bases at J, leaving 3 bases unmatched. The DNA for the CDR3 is TGTGCCAGCAGTTTCCGGGACAGGGGTTACGAGCAGTACTTC. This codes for CASSFRDRGYEQYF.

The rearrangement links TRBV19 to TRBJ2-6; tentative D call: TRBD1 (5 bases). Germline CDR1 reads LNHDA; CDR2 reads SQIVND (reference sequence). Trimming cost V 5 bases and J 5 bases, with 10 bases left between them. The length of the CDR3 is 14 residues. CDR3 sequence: CASSPQVRANVLTF. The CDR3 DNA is TGTGCCAGTAGTCCACAGGTGAGGGCCAACGTCCTGACTTTC.